The clone carrying this T cell receptor beta chain was detected only a few times. The antigen is undetermined. This CDR3 spans 14 amino acids. Looked up from germline, CDR1 is SNHLY and CDR2 is FYNNEI. Trimming cost V 6 bases and J 4 bases; bases outside gene matches: 7. The data stem from a study of cytomegalovirus exposure and HLA in healthy donors. PCR amplification relied on 60 Vbeta primers (plus 13 Jbeta primers). Only in-frame clones appear in the TCRdb table, and some are missing; sequencing was by immunoSEQ multiplex PCR. This table holds some 130,000 clones, around 80% found once. Overall study results and limits: Later on, an analysis showed TCR association rates differing by HLA locus, with DRB1 the most and HLA-C the fewest. A missense DCLRE1C variant was associated with V- and J-gene trimming of TCR beta chains in a later analysis, and an independent cohort replicated the association. Analyses of presence and absence presupposed an approximately uniform sequencing depth across donors.

The TCR originated in a young man in good health. The chain uses TRBV2 and TRBJ2-3, with 7 nucleotides matching TRBD1. Sequencing was done on a sample of PBMCs. CDR3 residues: CASRVTGRPDTQYF. The CDR3 bases are TGTGCCAGCAGGGTGACAGGGCGGCCAGATACGCAGTATTTT.